This T cell receptor beta chain was sequenced for a study of regulatory T cells in long-lasting Graves disease. The CDR3 runs to 13 residues. CDR1 and CDR2 (germline): DFQATT, SNEGSKA (reference sequence). V was clipped by 3 bases and J by 2 bases; unmatched bases: 1. As to time point: newly diagnosed GD, antithyroid drugs for less than 3 months. PBMC-extracted RNA yielded the TCR library. This clonotype has at least ten counts. Through Arm-PCR of CDR3 regions and iRepertoire HTBI primers, TCR beta libraries were built. One entry per CDR3 protein, called by TCRdb with MiXCR from the multiplex PCR reads. The repertoire holds about 360,000 distinct CDR3 sequences, with roughly 15% as singletons. This sample also belongs to another study, concerning T cells in Graves' hyperthyroidism and ophthalmopathy.

This clonotype was obtained from a woman between 18 and 29 years old with Graves disease. Sequencing used peripheral blood mononuclear cells (PBMCs), obtained at new diagnosis, from a patient treated with antithyroid drugs. The rearrangement links TRBV20-1 to TRBJ1-3, with 7 bases identical to TRBD1. The CDR3 DNA reads TGCAGTGCTAGTCAGGGGGCTGGAAACACCATATATTTT. Translation: CSASQGAGNTIYF.